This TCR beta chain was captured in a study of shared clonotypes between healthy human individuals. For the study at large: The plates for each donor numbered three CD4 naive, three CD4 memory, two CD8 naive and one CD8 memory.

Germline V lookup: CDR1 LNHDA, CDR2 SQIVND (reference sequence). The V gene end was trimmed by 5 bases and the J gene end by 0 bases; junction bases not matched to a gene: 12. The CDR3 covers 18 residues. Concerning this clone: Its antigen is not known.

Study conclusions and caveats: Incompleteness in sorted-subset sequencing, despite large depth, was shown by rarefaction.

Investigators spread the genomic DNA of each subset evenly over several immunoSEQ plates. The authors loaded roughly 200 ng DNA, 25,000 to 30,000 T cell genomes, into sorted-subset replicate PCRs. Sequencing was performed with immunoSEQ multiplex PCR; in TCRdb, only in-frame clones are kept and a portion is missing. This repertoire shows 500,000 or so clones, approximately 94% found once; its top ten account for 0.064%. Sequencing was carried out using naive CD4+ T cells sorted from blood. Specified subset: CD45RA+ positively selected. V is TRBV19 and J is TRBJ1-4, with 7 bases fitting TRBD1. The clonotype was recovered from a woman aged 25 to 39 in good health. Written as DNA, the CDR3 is TGTGCCAGTAGTCGGGGACAGCCAGACCTCGCAACTAATGAAAAACTGTTTTTT. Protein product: CASSRGQPDLATNEKLFF.